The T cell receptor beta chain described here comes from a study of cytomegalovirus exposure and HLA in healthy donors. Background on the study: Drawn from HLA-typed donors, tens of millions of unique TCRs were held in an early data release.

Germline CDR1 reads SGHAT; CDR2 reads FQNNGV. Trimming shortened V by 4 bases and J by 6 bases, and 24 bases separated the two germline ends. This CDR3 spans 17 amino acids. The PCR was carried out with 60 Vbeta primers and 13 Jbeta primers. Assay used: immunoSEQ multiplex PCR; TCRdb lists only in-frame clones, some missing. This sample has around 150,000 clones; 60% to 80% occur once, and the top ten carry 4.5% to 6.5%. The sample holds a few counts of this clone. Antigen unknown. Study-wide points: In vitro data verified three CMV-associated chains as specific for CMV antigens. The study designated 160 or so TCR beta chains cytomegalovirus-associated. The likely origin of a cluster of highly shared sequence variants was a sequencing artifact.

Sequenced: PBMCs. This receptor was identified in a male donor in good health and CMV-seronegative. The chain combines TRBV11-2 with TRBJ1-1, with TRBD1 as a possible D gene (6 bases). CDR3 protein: CASSSIGRGLRGAEAFF. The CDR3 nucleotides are TGTGCCAGCAGCTCGATTGGGAGGGGCCTTAGGGGGGCTGAAGCTTTCTTT. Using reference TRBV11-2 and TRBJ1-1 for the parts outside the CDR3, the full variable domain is EAGVAQSPRYKIIEKRQSVAFWCNPISGHATLYWYQQILGQGPKLLIQFQNNGVVDDSQLPKDRFSAERLKGVDSTLKIQPAKLEDSAVYLCASSSIGRGLRGAEAFFGQGTRLTVV.